Shown below are 9 T cell receptor beta chains from a single sample sequenced in a study of T cells in Graves' hyperthyroidism and ophthalmopathy. RNA transcripts yielded amplified TCR beta CDR3 regions. An initial round of RT-PCR targeting the TCR CDR3 relied on the HTBI primer set. Using its own MiXCR run on the multiplex PCR reads, TCRdb lists one record per CDR3 protein. This table has about 400,000 distinct CDR3 sequences, about 15% appearing once. The sequencing input was blood. These receptors all stem from a young woman with Graves' hyperthyroidism.

This clonotype was counted at least ten times. The chain joins TRBV2 to TRBJ2-7; a weak D match, TRBD1 (6 bases). The CDR3 is made up of 12 amino acids. The V gene's germline CDR1 is SNHLY and CDR2 FYNNEI. Trimming pared 6 bases from V and 4 bases from J, leaving 10 bases between. In DNA, the CDR3 is TGTGCCAGCAGGATACAGGGATACGAGCAGTACTTC. The encoded protein is CASRIQGYEQYF.

This clonotype turned up a few times. The V and J genes are TRBV20-1 and TRBJ2-7; D not certain. The V gene's germline CDR1 is DFQATT and CDR2 SNEGSKA (reference sequence). This CDR3 region has 11 residues. CDR3 amino acids: CSRPKTYEQYF. CDR3 sequence (DNA): TGCAGCAGACCCAAAACCTACGAGCAGTACTTC.

The chain uses TRBV7-9 and TRBJ2-1, with D perhaps matching TRBD2 (5 bases). The length of the CDR3 is 15 residues. The germline gives CDR1 SEHNR, CDR2 FQNEAQ (reference sequence). V was shortened by 10 bases and J by 3 bases, with 19 bases between the two germline ends. DNA of the CDR3: TGTGCCATCTTCGACGGGGATAGCCGCTACAATGAGCAGTTCTTC. This gives the protein CAIFDGDSRYNEQFF.

V gene TRBV24-1 combines with J gene TRBJ2-1; TRBD2 aligns across 11 bases. CDR1 and CDR2 (germline): KGHDR, SFDVKD. V shed 3 bases, J shed 5 bases, and the junction held 2 bases outside the gene matches. The length of the CDR3 is 15 residues. The CDR3: CATSDTSGSHNEQFF. The DNA for the CDR3 is TGTGCCACCAGTGATACTAGCGGGAGTCACAATGAGCAGTTCTTC.

This clonotype was seen just once. The rearrangement uses TRBV10-3 and TRBJ2-1; 10 bases agree with TRBD2. There are 13 residues in the CDR3. The V gene's germline CDR1 is ENHRY and CDR2 SYGVKD. V lost 11 bases to trimming and J lost 7 bases; unmatched junction nucleotides: 8. CDR3 in DNA: TGTGCCTCCAGGGGTAGCGGGGGGAATGAGCAGTTCTTC. Its protein product is CASRGSGGNEQFF.

The chain carries TRBV2 and TRBJ2-7; D not resolved. The CDR3 has 16 residues. Germline-derived CDR1 and CDR2 are SNHLY and FYNNEI. V was clipped by 1 base and J by 2 bases, with 15 bases between them. CDR3 loop: CASSEGRPRPPYEQYF. The CDR3, as DNA: TGTGCCAGCAGTGAAGGACGTCCAAGACCACCCTACGAGCAGTACTTC.

Only a few counts were recorded for this clonotype. The V and J genes are TRBV3-1 and TRBJ1-6; 7 bases agree with TRBD1. After removal of 5 bases from V and 10 bases from J, the junction contained 5 bases not matched to a gene. The germline V gene encodes CDR1 LGHDT and CDR2 YNNKEL (reference sequence). There are 13 residues in the CDR3. The CDR3 coding sequence is TGTGCCAGCAGCAATACAGGGGACTCACCCCTCCACTTT. Translation: CASSNTGDSPLHF.

At least ten counts were recorded for this clonotype. The chain couples TRBV6-1 to TRBJ2-3; D might be TRBD1 (6 bases). This CDR3 spans 15 amino acids. Trimming took off 6 bases at V and 6 bases at J, with 19 bases between the two ends. CDR1 and CDR2 (germline): MNHNS, SASEGT. In nucleotides, the CDR3 is TGTGCCAGCAGCAGGGACATCTCTGGATGGGATACGCAGTATTTT. Translation: CASSRDISGWDTQYF.

This clonotype was observed at least ten times. The chain has TRBV5-1 and TRBJ2-1; 11 bases fit TRBD2. Germline V lookup: CDR1 SGHRS, CDR2 YFSETQ. CDR3 length: 15 residues. Trimming at V came to 0 bases and at J to 9 bases, leaving 5 bases not matched to a gene. This CDR3 is CASSLGLAGRIEQFF. CDR3 nucleotides: TGCGCCAGCAGCTTGGGACTAGCGGGAAGAATTGAGCAGTTCTTC.